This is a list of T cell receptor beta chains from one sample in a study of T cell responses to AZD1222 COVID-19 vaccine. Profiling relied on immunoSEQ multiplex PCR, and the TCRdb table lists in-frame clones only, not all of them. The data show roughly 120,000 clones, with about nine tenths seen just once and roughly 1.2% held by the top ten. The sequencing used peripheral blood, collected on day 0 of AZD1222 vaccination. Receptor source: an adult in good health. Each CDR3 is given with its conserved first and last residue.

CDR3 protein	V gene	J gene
CASRRQGGGWGYTF	TRBV6-6	TRBJ1-2
CASSYLDSGYTF	TRBV6-2/TRBV6-3	TRBJ1-2
CASSQDKDRWGGQTQYF	TRBV4-2	TRBJ2-5
CASSPYRGNQPQHF	TRBV6-5	TRBJ1-5
CASSLTPLMGYTF	TRBV7-2	TRBJ1-2
CASSPTGNQPQHF	TRBV5-5	TRBJ1-5
CATSRGQGGSYEQYF	TRBV15	TRBJ2-7
CASSLVADTGELFF	TRBV7-2	TRBJ2-2
CASRPGGSGSEQFF	TRBV3-1/TRBV3-2	TRBJ2-1
CSVVGGSAEAFF	TRBV29-1	TRBJ1-1
CATRPWDGAYEQYF	TRBV15	TRBJ2-7
CASSLEGTGRVPLHF	TRBV11-2	TRBJ1-6
CASSEVGTGHYEQYF	TRBV2	TRBJ2-7
CAWSDLGQHTEAFF	TRBV30	TRBJ1-1
CSVDRDGSYEQYF	TRBV29-1	TRBJ2-7
CASSIGDRAGNTIYF	TRBV19	TRBJ1-3
CASSHGQMLGETQYF	TRBV7-6	TRBJ2-5
CASSPGTGGPYEQYF	TRBV18	TRBJ2-7
CASSQERGPTYEQYF	TRBV4-2	TRBJ2-7
CASSFPLTDTQYF	TRBV19	TRBJ2-3
CATRQGLGRYEQYF	TRBV27	TRBJ2-7
CASSISDSNYGYTF	TRBV19	TRBJ1-2
CASSVRDSSYEQYF	TRBV9	TRBJ2-7
CSVVDSPGEFF	TRBV29-1	TRBJ2-1
CASSQDLQGRGQETQYF	TRBV4-1	TRBJ2-5
CASSPVLAGSTDTQYF	TRBV18	TRBJ2-3
CASSAQGAPGEAFF	TRBV9	TRBJ1-1
CASSLRQGNTIYF	TRBV5-1	TRBJ1-3
CASSLDRGRYTEAFF	TRBV7-9	TRBJ1-1
CASSDGGANEQFF	TRBV18	TRBJ2-1
CASSYGTVPTEQYF	TRBV5-6	TRBJ2-7
CASSQDSVAGAQETQYF	TRBV4-2	TRBJ2-5
CASSEGGKNTEAFF	TRBV6-1	TRBJ1-1
CAMTPGMRSGNTIYF	TRBV7-9	TRBJ1-3
CASSESGNYGYTF	TRBV6-1	TRBJ1-2
CASSQDTPGPYSPLHF	TRBV4-1	TRBJ1-6
CASILGEDTEAFF	TRBV28	TRBJ1-1
CASSQDLGVLGGNTIYF	TRBV3-1/TRBV3-2	TRBJ1-3
CASSLGAGGGNTIYF	TRBV7-2	TRBJ1-3
CASSQVGESYNEQFF	TRBV4-2	TRBJ2-1
CASSPTPRNYEQYF	TRBV5-1	TRBJ2-7
CASSQGGGGMNTEAFF	TRBV4-2	TRBJ1-1
CASSSTAGTSSTTNEKLFF	TRBV7-8	TRBJ1-4
CASSGTANTEAFF	TRBV12-3/TRBV12-4	TRBJ1-1
CASSYETGGGETQYF	TRBV6-5	TRBJ2-5
CASSSGQGARIGGYTF	TRBV7-8	TRBJ1-2
CASSWTRDGDEKLFF	TRBV5-1	TRBJ1-4
CASSTGQGGDEQFF	TRBV28	TRBJ2-1
CASSSGTNEAFF	TRBV18	TRBJ1-1
CASSQGRSRNYGYTF	TRBV5-1	TRBJ1-2
CASSILRTAAEAFF	TRBV2	TRBJ1-1
CASSLGRTGGSYEQYF	TRBV5-1	TRBJ2-7
CASSQGVAYAANQPQHF	TRBV4-1	TRBJ1-5
CASSANGVADTQYF	TRBV2	TRBJ2-3
CASSLVPSQRSSGNTIYF	TRBV5-1	TRBJ1-3